These 17 T cell receptor beta chains originate from one sample sequenced in a study of blood T cell repertoires in COVID-19. The assay was immunoSEQ multiplex PCR, and TCRdb's table has in-frame clones only and misses some. The sample has about 260,000 clones; over 80% are singletons. The sequenced material came from peripheral blood. The receptors were sampled from a woman aged 40 to 50 who had recovered from COVID-19.

The chain uses TRBV5-4 and TRBJ2-5; 8 nucleotides agree with TRBD2. The germline V gene has CDR1 SGHNT and CDR2 YYREEE (reference sequence). With V trimmed by 10 bases and J by 5 bases, 16 bases remained unmatched. The CDR3 is made up of 15 amino acids. CDR3 nucleotide sequence: TGTGCCGCAGCCCGCGGCGGGGGGTCCCTGGAGACCCAGTACTTC. This gives the protein CAAARGGGSLETQYF.

This clone came up once. The gene calls are TRBV6-5 and TRBJ1-1, with a tentative D call TRBD1 (5 bases). Per the germline V gene, CDR1 is MNHEY and CDR2 is SVGAGI. Trimming cost V 2 bases and J 6 bases, with 16 bases left between them. CDR3 length equals 15 residues. The CDR3 DNA follows: TGTGCCAGCAGTTACCTGCCGGGGGGGATCGCTGAAGCTTTCTTT. It is translated as CASSYLPGGIAEAFF.

The V gene is TRBV27, the J gene TRBJ1-1, with D perhaps matching TRBD1 (6 bases). Germline V CDR1 and CDR2: MNHEY, SMNVEV (reference sequence). This CDR3 has 16 residues. V lost 2 bases and J lost 0, with 13 bases in between. The CDR3 is CASSLKFWDMNTEAFF. The CDR3, as DNA: TGTGCCAGCAGTTTAAAGTTTTGGGACATGAACACTGAAGCTTTCTTT.

This chain joins TRBV29-1 and TRBJ2-1; 8 bases agree with TRBD1. The trim removed 4 bases at V and 12 bases at J, leaving 8 bases unmatched. The CDR3 runs 12 residues. CDR1 and CDR2 from the germline V gene are SQVTM and ANQGSEA. This chain's CDR3 is CSVVGQDLRQFF. DNA for the CDR3: TGCAGCGTTGTGGGACAGGACCTTCGGCAGTTCTTC.

CDR3 sequence (DNA): TGTGCCAGCAGCGCCCTTGGGAGCGGGGGGCTCTACGAGCAGTACTTC. Translated, it gives CASSALGSGGLYEQYF. The chain joins TRBV9 to TRBJ2-7, with TRBD2 identical over 9 bases. Looked up from germline, CDR1 is SGDLS and CDR2 is YYNGEE. The junction had 10 bases not matched to a gene; V was cut back by 3 bases and J by 3 bases. This CDR3 has 16 residues.

This clone was observed once. V is TRBV2 and J is TRBJ2-2; TRBD2 agrees at 9 bases. The CDR3 contains 16 residues. CDR1 SNHLY and CDR2 FYNNEI come from the germline V gene. V dropped 6 bases and J dropped 0; count of bases not matched to a gene: 5. For the CDR3, the DNA is TGTGCCAGCAGCGTACGACTAGCGGCGAACACCGGGGAGCTGTTTTTT. This sequence encodes CASSVRLAANTGELFF.

The CDR3 DNA is TGTGCCAGCAGCTTAAATGCGCGGGGACTCACAGATACGCAGTATTTT. This encodes CASSLNARGLTDTQYF. The chain uses TRBV7-9 and TRBJ2-3; D might be TRBD2 (6 bases). Trimming took 2 bases from V and 2 from J, leaving 14 bases between them. This CDR3 has 16 amino acids. The germline V gene encodes CDR1 SEHNR and CDR2 FQNEAQ (reference sequence). Full variable domain (rest looked up from reference TRBV7-9 and TRBJ2-3): DTGVSQNPRHKITKRGQNVTFRCDPISEHNRLYWYRQTLGQGPEFLTYFQNEAQLEKSRLLSDRFSAERPKGSFSTLEIQRTEQGDSAMYLCASSLNARGLTDTQYFGPGTRLTVL.

The V and J genes are TRBV6-5 and TRBJ1-2; 9 nucleotides match TRBD1. Per germline, CDR1 MNHEY and CDR2 SVGAGI. V shed 6 bases, J shed 7 bases, and the junction held 12 bases outside the gene matches. The CDR3 sequence is 15 residues long. The DNA for the CDR3 is TGTGCCAGCAGCCGAGACTTACAGGGGGCAGGTGGCTACACCTTC. It encodes CASSRDLQGAGGYTF.

The rearrangement links TRBV6-6 to TRBJ2-3, with D perhaps matching TRBD1 (6 bases). Germline V gives CDR1 MNHNY, CDR2 SVGAGI (reference sequence). The V gene lost 0 bases and the J gene lost 1 base, with 8 bases spanning the gap. The CDR3 spans 15 residues. CDR3 loop: CASSYSGARTDTQYF. CDR3 coding DNA: TGTGCCAGCAGTTACTCGGGGGCCCGCACAGATACGCAGTATTTT.

The rearrangement links TRBV12-2 to TRBJ1-2; the table's TRBD1 call for D was not verified on the DNA. TRBV12-2 is annotated as a pseudogene. This CDR3 is built from 13 residues. CDR3 protein: CASRLGQGAFTTF. The CDR3, as DNA: TGTGCAAGTCGCTTAGGGCAGGGGGCGTTTACTACCTTC.

The chain uses TRBV19 and TRBJ1-5; 9 positions match TRBD1. The germline V gene encodes CDR1 LNHDA and CDR2 SQIVND (reference sequence). The CDR3 loop spans 14 amino acids. J was trimmed by 6 bases and V by 10 bases; bases with no gene match: 10. The CDR3 is CATVSGTGFQPQHF. As DNA, the CDR3 is TGTGCCACCGTGTCTGGGACAGGGTTTCAGCCCCAGCATTTT.

The V and J genes are TRBV4-2 and TRBJ1-4, with D uncertain. Germline CDR1 and CDR2: LGHNA and YNFKEQ. The CDR3 contains 14 residues. Trimming left V 3 bases short and J 7 bases short, with 12 bases between. The DNA for the CDR3 is TGTGCCAGCAGCCATCTCCAGGAGGTTGAAAAACTGTTTTTT. It translates to CASSHLQEVEKLFF.

The chain employs TRBV6-5 and TRBJ2-3, with 7 bases aligning to TRBD2. Germline trimming cut 6 bases from V and 2 bases from J; bases unmatched to any gene: 5. CDR3 length: 14 amino acids. Germline loops: CDR1 MNHEY, CDR2 SVGAGI. CDR3 DNA: TGTGCCAGCAGCCGGGACTATAACACAGATACGCAGTATTTT. This codes for CASSRDYNTDTQYF.

This clone has only a few counts. J is TRBJ1-6 and V is TRBV5-4; D is possibly TRBD1 (6 bases). The CDR3 consists of 14 residues. V lost 1 base, J lost 14 bases, and 16 bases lay in between. CDR1 and CDR2 from the germline V gene are SGHNT and YYREEE (reference sequence). The CDR3 here is CASSLRGSELSLHF. The CDR3, as DNA: TGTGCCAGCAGCTTGAGGGGGTCAGAGCTATCCCTCCACTTT.

The genes are TRBV11-2 and TRBJ1-6; the match to TRBD1 covers 8 bases. The CDR3 has 19 residues. Germline trimming cut 2 bases from V and 2 bases from J; bases unmatched to any gene: 11. CDR1 and CDR2 (germline): SGHAT, FQNNGV. The CDR3 DNA sequence: TGTGCCAGCAGCTTAAGAGGTCAGGGGGCGAGAACCTATAATTCACCCCTCCACTTT. It yields the protein CASSLRGQGARTYNSPLHF. The entire variable domain, with the rest obtained from reference TRBV11-2 and TRBJ1-6, is as follows: EAGVAQSPRYKIIEKRQSVAFWCNPISGHATLYWYQQILGQGPKLLIQFQNNGVVDDSQLPKDRFSAERLKGVDSTLKIQPAKLEDSAVYLCASSLRGQGARTYNSPLHFGNGTRLTVT.

This clone appeared once. The V gene is TRBV4-1, the J gene TRBJ1-2; the match to TRBD1 covers 9 bases. V lost 4 bases, J lost 5 bases, and 5 bases stayed unmatched. Germline CDR1 reads MGHRA; CDR2 reads YSYEKL. This CDR3 spans 14 amino acids. CDR3 region: CASSPKQGAYGYTF. The DNA for the CDR3 is TGCGCCAGCAGCCCCAAACAGGGGGCGTATGGCTACACCTTC.

This sequence joins TRBV2 and TRBJ2-1; tentative D call: TRBD2 (6 bases). The V and J ends lost 10 bases and 9 bases respectively, with 25 bases between them. Germline lookup yields CDR1 SNHLY and CDR2 FYNNEI. The CDR3 is 15 amino acids. This CDR3 reads CANAGSAGVVAEQFF. CDR3 nucleotide sequence: TGTGCCAACGCCGGGAGTGCAGGTGTTGTAGCTGAGCAGTTCTTC.